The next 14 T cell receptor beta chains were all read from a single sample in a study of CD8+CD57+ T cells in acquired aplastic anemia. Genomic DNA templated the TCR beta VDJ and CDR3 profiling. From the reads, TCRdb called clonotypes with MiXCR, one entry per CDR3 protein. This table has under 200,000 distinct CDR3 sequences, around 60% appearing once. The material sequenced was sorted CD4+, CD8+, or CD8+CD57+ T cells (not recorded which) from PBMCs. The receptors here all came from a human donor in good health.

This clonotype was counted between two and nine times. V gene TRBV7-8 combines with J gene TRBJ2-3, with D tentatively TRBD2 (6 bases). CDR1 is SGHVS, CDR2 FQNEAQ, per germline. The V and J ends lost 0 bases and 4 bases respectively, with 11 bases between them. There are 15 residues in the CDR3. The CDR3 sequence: CASSLAGTLADTQYF. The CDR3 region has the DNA TGTGCCAGCAGCTTAGCTGGGACTTTGGCAGATACGCAGTATTTT.

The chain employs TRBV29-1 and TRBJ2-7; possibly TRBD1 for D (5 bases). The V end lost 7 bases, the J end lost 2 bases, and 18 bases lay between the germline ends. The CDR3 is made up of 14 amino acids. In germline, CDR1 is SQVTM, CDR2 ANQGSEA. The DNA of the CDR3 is TGCAGCGCGTTAGGGGATGGTTTCACCTACGAGCAGTACTTC. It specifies CSALGDGFTYEQYF.

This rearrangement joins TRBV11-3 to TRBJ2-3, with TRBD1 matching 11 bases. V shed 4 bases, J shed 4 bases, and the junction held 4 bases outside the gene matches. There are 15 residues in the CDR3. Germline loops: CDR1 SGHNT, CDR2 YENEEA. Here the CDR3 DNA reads TGTGCCAGCAGCTCCGGGGACAGGGGGGCAGATACGCAGTATTTT. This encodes CASSSGDRGADTQYF. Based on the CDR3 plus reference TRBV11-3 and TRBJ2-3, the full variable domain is EAGVVQSPRYKIIEKKQPVAFWCNPISGHNTLYWYLQNLGQGPELLIRYENEEAVDDSQLPKDRFSAERLKGVDSTLKIQPAELGDSAVYLCASSSGDRGADTQYFGPGTRLTVL.

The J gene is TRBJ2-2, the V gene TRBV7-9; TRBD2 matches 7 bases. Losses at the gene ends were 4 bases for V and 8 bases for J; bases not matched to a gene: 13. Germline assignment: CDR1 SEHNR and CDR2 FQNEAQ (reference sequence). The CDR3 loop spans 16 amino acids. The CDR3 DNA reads TGTGCCAGCAGCTCTCGAGGGACTACCCTTAGTGGGGAGCTGTTTTTT. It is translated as CASSSRGTTLSGELFF.

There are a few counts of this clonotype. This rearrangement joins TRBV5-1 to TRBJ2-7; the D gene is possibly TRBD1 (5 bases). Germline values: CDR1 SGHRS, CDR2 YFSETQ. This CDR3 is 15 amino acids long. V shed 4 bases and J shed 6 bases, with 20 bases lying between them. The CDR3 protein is CASSPLRQLGFEQYF. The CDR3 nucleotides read TGCGCCAGCAGCCCTCTCCGACAGTTAGGTTTCGAGCAGTACTTC.

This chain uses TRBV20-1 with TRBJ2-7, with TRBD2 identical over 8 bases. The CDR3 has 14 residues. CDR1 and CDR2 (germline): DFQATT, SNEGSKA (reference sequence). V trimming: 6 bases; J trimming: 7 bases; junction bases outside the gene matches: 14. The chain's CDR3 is CSATRTGRAGEQYF. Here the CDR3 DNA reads TGCAGTGCCACTCGTACCGGGAGGGCCGGTGAGCAGTACTTC.

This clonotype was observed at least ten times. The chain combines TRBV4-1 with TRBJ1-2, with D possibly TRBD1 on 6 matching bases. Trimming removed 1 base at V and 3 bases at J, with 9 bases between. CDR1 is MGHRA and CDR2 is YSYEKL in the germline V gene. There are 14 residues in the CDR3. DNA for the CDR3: TGCGCCAGCAGCCAAGGCGGGACATACTATGGCTACACCTTC. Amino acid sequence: CASSQGGTYYGYTF.

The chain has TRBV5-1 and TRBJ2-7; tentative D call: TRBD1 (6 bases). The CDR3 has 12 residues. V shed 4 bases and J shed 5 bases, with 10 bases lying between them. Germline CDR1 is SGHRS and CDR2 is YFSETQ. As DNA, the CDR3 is TGCGCCAGCAGCCCGACAGGTGACGAGCAGTACTTC. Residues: CASSPTGDEQYF.

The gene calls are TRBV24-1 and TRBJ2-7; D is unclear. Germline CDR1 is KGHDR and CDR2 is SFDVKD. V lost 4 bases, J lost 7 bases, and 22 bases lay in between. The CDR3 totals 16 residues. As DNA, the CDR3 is TGTGCCACCAGTGACCTCAGCGTGCGCGGCGACAATGAGCAGTACTTC. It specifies CATSDLSVRGDNEQYF.

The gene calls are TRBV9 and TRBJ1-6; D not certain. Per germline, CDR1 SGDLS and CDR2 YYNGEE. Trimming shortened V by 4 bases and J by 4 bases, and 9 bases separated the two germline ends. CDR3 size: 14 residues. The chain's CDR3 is CASSPGKYNSPLHF. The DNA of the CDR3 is TGTGCCAGCAGCCCCGGGAAGTATAATTCACCCCTCCACTTT. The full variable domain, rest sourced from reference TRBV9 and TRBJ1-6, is DSGVTQTPKHLITATGQRVTLRCSPRSGDLSVYWYQQSLDQGLQFLIQYYNGEERAKGNILERFSAQQFPDLHSELNLSSLELGDSALYFCASSPGKYNSPLHFGNGTRLTVT.

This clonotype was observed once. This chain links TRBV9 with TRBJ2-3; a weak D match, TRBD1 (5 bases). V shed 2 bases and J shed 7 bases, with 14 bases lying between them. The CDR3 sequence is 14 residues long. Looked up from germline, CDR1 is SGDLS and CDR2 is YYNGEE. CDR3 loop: CASSVGQRFHTQYF. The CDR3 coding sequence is TGTGCCAGCAGCGTGGGGCAGCGTTTCCATACGCAGTATTTT.

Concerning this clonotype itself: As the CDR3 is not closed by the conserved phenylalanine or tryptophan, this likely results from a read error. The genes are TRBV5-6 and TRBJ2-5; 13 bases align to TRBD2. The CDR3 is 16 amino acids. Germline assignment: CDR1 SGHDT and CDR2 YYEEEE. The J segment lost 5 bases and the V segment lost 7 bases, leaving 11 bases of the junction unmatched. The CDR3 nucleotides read TGTGCCAGCTGCCCGGGACTAGCGGGATCGAGGGAGACCCAGTACTCC. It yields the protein CASCPGLAGSRETQYS.

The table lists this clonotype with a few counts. The CDR3 spells CASSLGGTPTYEQYF. The CDR3, as DNA: TGTGCCAGCAGTCTTGGGGGGACACCAACCTACGAGCAGTACTTC. V gene TRBV2 combines with J gene TRBJ2-7, with D perhaps matching TRBD1 or TRBD2 (6 bases each). The V gene's germline CDR1 is SNHLY and CDR2 FYNNEI. The CDR3 is made up of 15 amino acids. V lost 5 bases to trimming and J lost 2 bases, with 16 bases between them.

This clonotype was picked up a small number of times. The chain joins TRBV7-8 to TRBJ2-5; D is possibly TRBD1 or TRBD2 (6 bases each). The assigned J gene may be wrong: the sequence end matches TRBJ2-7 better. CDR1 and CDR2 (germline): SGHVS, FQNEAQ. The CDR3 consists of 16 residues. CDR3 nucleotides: TGTGCCAGCAGCTTAGCGTTGGGGGGCAGCTCCTACGAGCAGTACTTC. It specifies CASSLALGGSSYEQYF.